This T cell receptor (beta chain) was identified in a study of OX40 agonist ivuxolimab in advanced cancers. The CDR3 has 15 amino acids. Germline loops: CDR1 SGHVS, CDR2 FNYEAQ. V shed 4 bases and J 2 bases; nucleotides not matched to a gene: 8. Produced via immunoSEQ multiplex PCR; TCRdb's table is partial and in-frame only. The table has just under 65,000 clones, almost 85% seen once. The chain combines TRBV7-6 with TRBJ2-7; 7 bases align to TRBD2. Sequencing was performed on CD4+ or CD8+ T cells sorted from blood, taken in a trial of the OX40 agonist ivuxolimab. The sequence derives from an adult with an advanced solid tumor such as melanoma, head and neck, liver or kidney cancer. The CDR3 is CASSYLAGTAYEQYF. For the CDR3, the DNA is TGTGCCAGCAGCTACTTAGCGGGCACTGCCTACGAGCAGTACTTC.